A single sample gave rise to the 8 T cell receptor beta chains below, sequenced in a study of blood T cell repertoires in COVID-19. TCRdb's table, derived via immunoSEQ multiplex PCR, lists solely in-frame clones and lacks some. The sample records 100,000 to 150,000 clones, around nine tenths being singletons. The sample was peripheral blood. The receptors stem from an elderly woman with acute or convalescent COVID-19.

V and J are TRBV27 and TRBJ1-2, with 9 bases that match TRBD1. Germline CDR1 MNHEY, CDR2 SMNVEV (reference sequence). This CDR3 has 15 amino acids. Trimming cost V 2 bases and J 2 bases; bases outside gene matches: 3. CDR3 loop: CASSLRGTGNYGYTF. CDR3 sequence (DNA): TGTGCCAGCAGTTTACGGGGGACAGGGAACTATGGCTACACCTTC.

Comments on this clone: An end of the junction differs from the germline gene, which may be a read error. V usage is TRBV3-1 (or the pseudogene TRBV3-2) and J usage is TRBJ1-1; no reliable D call. The CDR3 is 14 residues long. Germline values: CDR1 LGHDT, CDR2 YNNKEL (reference sequence). The CDR3 DNA reads TGTGCCAGCAGCCCCACGGGAAGGAACGCTGAAGCTTTCTTT. Its protein product is CASSPTGRNAEAFF.

The chain combines TRBV11-1 with TRBJ2-1; 10 bases are a match to TRBD2. Germline V gene lookup returns CDR1 SGHAT and CDR2 FQDESV (reference sequence). V shed 4 bases and J 4 bases; nucleotides not matched to a gene: 1. The CDR3 has 14 residues. The CDR3 here is CASSSSGGYNEQFF. Here the CDR3 DNA reads TGTGCCAGCAGCTCTAGCGGGGGATACAATGAGCAGTTCTTC.

This chain joins TRBV7-9 and TRBJ1-3; a weak D match, TRBD1 (6 bases). Trimming shortened V by 4 bases and J by 0 bases, and 10 bases separated the two germline ends. The CDR3 length is 15 residues. Germline loops: CDR1 SEHNR, CDR2 FQNEAQ (reference sequence). For the CDR3, the DNA is TGTGCCAGCAGCTCCAGACAGGCCTCTGGAAACACCATATATTTT. Residues: CASSSRQASGNTIYF. Based on the CDR3 plus reference TRBV7-9 and TRBJ1-3, the full variable domain is DTGVSQNPRHKITKRGQNVTFRCDPISEHNRLYWYRQTLGQGPEFLTYFQNEAQLEKSRLLSDRFSAERPKGSFSTLEIQRTEQGDSAMYLCASSSRQASGNTIYFGEGSWLTVV.

The count of this clone is one. V is TRBV9 and J is TRBJ1-2, with a weak D call TRBD1 (5 bases). V was cut by 3 bases and J by 7 bases, with 19 bases left in between. The CDR3 sequence is 15 residues long. CDR1 SGDLS and CDR2 YYNGEE come from the germline V gene. The CDR3 protein is CASSGRGSRIGGYTF. DNA for the CDR3: TGTGCCAGCAGCGGGAGGGGCAGCCGAATAGGTGGCTACACCTTC.

This chain joins TRBV6-2 or TRBV6-3 and TRBJ1-5; a possible D gene is TRBD1 (6 bases). V was shortened by 0 bases and J by 5 bases, with 8 bases between the two germline ends. Germline V gene data show CDR1 as MNHEY and CDR2 as SVGEGT. The CDR3 sequence is 14 residues long. The CDR3 reads CASSYSGGHQPQHF. DNA for the CDR3: TGTGCCAGCAGTTACTCGGGGGGGCATCAGCCCCAGCATTTT.

V and J are TRBV12-3 or TRBV12-4 and TRBJ1-2; the match to TRBD1 covers 7 bases. Trimming removed 3 bases from V and 8 bases from J; junction bases left unmatched: 6. The CDR3 runs 13 residues. The CDR3 DNA follows: TGTGCCAGCAGTTTGTGGCAGGGGGACGGCTACACCTTC. Translation gives CASSLWQGDGYTF.

The chain uses TRBV7-9 and TRBJ1-1, with 9 nucleotides matching TRBD1. CDR1 is SEHNR, CDR2 FQNEAQ, per germline (reference sequence). CDR3 length: 15 residues. The V gene end was trimmed by 5 bases and the J gene end by 4 bases; junction bases not matched to a gene: 8. The CDR3 loop is CASSEYDRGGTEAFF. DNA for the CDR3: TGTGCCAGCAGCGAGTACGACAGGGGGGGCACTGAAGCTTTCTTT.